This T cell receptor (beta chain) was observed in a study of blood T cells in healthy people across ages. A word on this clonotype: Its cognate antigen is unknown.

With a J-beta primer mix and a sample-barcoded 5' primer, a second PCR ran about 6 to 11 cycles. TCRdb used MiXCR to reprocess the 5' RACE reads, holding one entry per CDR3 protein. Here the sample spans some 1.7 million distinct CDR3 sequences, about 28% being singletons. The CDR3 length is 15 residues. CDR1 is MNHEY and CDR2 is SVGAGI in the germline V gene. General study findings and limits: Underestimates were what the diversity estimates from one million T cells were considered to be. More naive CD4+ cells and higher diversity marked long-lived donors relative to aged donors.

The rearrangement uses TRBV6-5 and TRBJ2-5, with D perhaps being TRBD1 or TRBD2 (5 bases each). The end of the DNA fits TRBJ2-7 better, so the J call may be wrong. The receptor was derived from a woman aged 25 to 39 in good health. Sequenced sample: blood. CDR3 loop: CASSTWTGPSYEQYF. In DNA, the CDR3 is TGTGCCAGCAGTACTTGGACGGGACCCTCCTACGAGCAGTACTTC.